Shown below are 11 T cell receptor beta chains from a single sample sequenced in a study of beta chain features in type 1 diabetes. The investigators reverse transcribed all of the isolated RNA, so they sequenced expressed TCRB transcripts. Profiling relied on immunoSEQ multiplex PCR, and the TCRdb table lists in-frame clones only, not all of them. The sample has over 300,000 clones, 7% to 9% seen once; the top ten hold around 0.44%. Material: central memory CD4+ T cells from blood. These receptors were obtained from a woman aged 18-35 years in good health.

The CDR3 reads CASSQEELAGSASGANVLTF. For the CDR3, the DNA is TGCGCCAGCAGCCAAGAAGAACTAGCGGGATCGGCGTCTGGGGCCAACGTCCTGACTTTC. This chain connects TRBV4-3 to TRBJ2-6, with 10 bases aligning to TRBD2. J lost 1 base, V lost 0 bases, and 9 bases had no gene match. The CDR3 has 20 residues. Germline CDR1 is LGHNA and CDR2 is YSLEER.

This clone appeared many times. This chain uses TRBV7-9 with TRBJ2-5; D unclear. The germline CDR1 and CDR2 sequences are SEHNR and FQNEAQ (reference sequence). This CDR3 region has 13 residues. The V gene lost 5 bases and the J gene lost 4 bases, with 11 bases spanning the gap. DNA of the CDR3: TGTGCCAGCAGCCTTAATCCCCCAGAGACCCAGTACTTC. Protein product: CASSLNPPETQYF. The variable domain in full, completed from reference TRBV7-9 and TRBJ2-5, reads DTGVSQNPRHKITKRGQNVTFRCDPISEHNRLYWYRQTLGQGPEFLTYFQNEAQLEKSRLLSDRFSAERPKGSFSTLEIQRTEQGDSAMYLCASSLNPPETQYFGPGTRLLVL.

This clone occurred a few times. The chain is built from TRBV7-9 and TRBJ2-7; a possible D gene is TRBD2 (5 bases). Trimming pared 4 bases from V and 11 bases from J, leaving 27 bases between. This CDR3 is built from 16 residues. CDR1 is SEHNR, CDR2 FQNEAQ, per germline (reference sequence). CDR3 amino acids: CASSSERGSGSGLEYF. In DNA, the CDR3 is TGTGCCAGCAGCTCAGAGCGTGGCTCCGGGTCGGGGTTAGAGTACTTC.

The table lists this clone with many counts. The V gene is TRBV9, the J gene TRBJ2-3; perhaps TRBD1 as D (5 bases). V lost 5 bases and J lost 3, with 16 bases in between. Per germline, CDR1 SGDLS and CDR2 YYNGEE. This CDR3 is built from 15 residues. CDR3 sequence (DNA): TGTGCCAGCAGTCTATTGGGGCTCTTGACAGATACGCAGTATTTT. Protein product: CASSLLGLLTDTQYF.

The table lists this clone with a few counts. V and J are TRBV5-4 and TRBJ2-3, with a possible D match to TRBD2 (5 bases). Trimming shortened V by 0 bases and J by 5 bases, and 10 bases separated the two germline ends. The CDR3 runs to 14 residues. Looked up from germline, CDR1 is SGHNT and CDR2 is YYREEE (reference sequence). The CDR3 coding sequence is TGTGCCAGCAGCTTGGCCGTCGGGGAAGATACGCAGTATTTT. Translating gives CASSLAVGEDTQYF.

This clone was counted a few times. The CDR3 is CASSRGLWETASSGNTIYF. The CDR3 DNA follows: TGCGCCAGCAGCCGCGGGCTGTGGGAAACAGCCAGCTCTGGAAACACCATATATTTT. The rearrangement links TRBV4-1 to TRBJ1-3; D is uncertain. Germline CDR1 is MGHRA and CDR2 is YSYEKL. The germline V and J ends were trimmed by 4 bases and 0 bases, with 22 bases remaining between them. This CDR3 comprises 19 residues.

V gene TRBV7-9 combines with J gene TRBJ2-7; no clear D. V was clipped by 5 bases and J by 4 bases, with 12 bases between them. The CDR3 consists of 13 residues. CDR1 is SEHNR and CDR2 is FQNEAQ in the germline V gene (reference sequence). The DNA for the CDR3 is TGTGCCAGCAGCCCTGACCCCGCGTACGAGCAGTACTTC. Its protein is CASSPDPAYEQYF. Full variable domain (remainder filled in from reference TRBV7-9 and TRBJ2-7): DTGVSQNPRHKITKRGQNVTFRCDPISEHNRLYWYRQTLGQGPEFLTYFQNEAQLEKSRLLSDRFSAERPKGSFSTLEIQRTEQGDSAMYLCASSPDPAYEQYFGPGTRLTVT.

The V call is TRBV7-8, the J call TRBJ2-5; 7 bases fit TRBD1. Germline lookup yields CDR1 SGHVS and CDR2 FQNEAQ. The CDR3 covers 18 residues. After removal of 7 bases from V and 5 bases from J, the junction contained 22 bases not matched to a gene. CDR3 DNA: TGTGCCAGCACGCTCCACCAACAGGGGCGGTTTGTTGTGGAGACCCAGTACTTC. This gives the protein CASTLHQQGRFVVETQYF.

The chain uses TRBV11-2 and TRBJ2-7; D unclear. The germline gives CDR1 SGHAT, CDR2 FQNNGV. The ends were cut back, 5 bases at V and 1 base at J, with 12 bases in the middle. The CDR3 runs to 14 residues. The CDR3 here is CASSGNLGSYEQYF. The CDR3 DNA reads as TGTGCCAGCAGCGGGAATCTAGGATCCTACGAGCAGTACTTC.

V is TRBV29-1 and J is TRBJ2-7, with TRBD1 matching over 7 bases. CDR1 SQVTM and CDR2 ANQGSEA come from the germline V gene. The CDR3 length is 16 residues. Trimming removed 1 base from V and 0 bases from J; junction bases left unmatched: 9. The CDR3, as DNA: TGCAGCGTTGAAGGGGGGCTACAGGGGAGCTCCTACGAGCAGTACTTC. Protein: CSVEGGLQGSSYEQYF.

J is TRBJ2-4 and V is TRBV7-3, with 12 bases aligning to TRBD2. This CDR3 is built from 16 residues. V lost 5 bases to trimming and J lost 7 bases; unmatched junction nucleotides: 9. Germline V gene data show CDR1 as SGHTA and CDR2 as FQGTGA. In DNA, the CDR3 is TGTGCCAGCAGCCGGGACAGGACTAGCGGGAACAACATTCAGTACTTC. Translation: CASSRDRTSGNNIQYF.